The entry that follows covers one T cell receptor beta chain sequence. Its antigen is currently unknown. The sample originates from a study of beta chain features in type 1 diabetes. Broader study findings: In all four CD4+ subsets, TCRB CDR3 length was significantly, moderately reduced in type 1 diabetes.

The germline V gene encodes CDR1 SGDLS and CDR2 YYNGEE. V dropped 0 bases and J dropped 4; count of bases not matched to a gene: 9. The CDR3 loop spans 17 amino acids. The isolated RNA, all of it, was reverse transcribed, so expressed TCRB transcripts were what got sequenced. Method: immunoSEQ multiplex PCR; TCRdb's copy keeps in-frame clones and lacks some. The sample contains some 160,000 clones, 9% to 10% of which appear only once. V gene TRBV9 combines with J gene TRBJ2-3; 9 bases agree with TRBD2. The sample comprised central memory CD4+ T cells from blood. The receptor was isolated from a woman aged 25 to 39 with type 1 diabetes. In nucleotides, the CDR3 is TGTGCCAGCAGCGTAGCGCCTAGCGGGATGGAAGCAGATACGCAGTATTTT. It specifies CASSVAPSGMEADTQYF.